This T cell receptor beta chain stems from a study of T cell responses to AZD1222 COVID-19 vaccine. Findings and caveats of the study: It was only a handful of AZD1222 recipients who were seropositive at baseline. Spike-specific TCR breadth and depth both grew after two AZD1222 doses.

TCRdb keeps only in-frame clones here, not all; method: immunoSEQ multiplex PCR. Seen here are 150,000 to 200,000 clones, over 90% observed once, and the top ten hold 3.5% to 5%. Deletions cut 4 bases from V and 1 base from J, with 14 bases between. Germline V gene data show CDR1 as MNHEY and CDR2 as SMNVEV (reference sequence). The CDR3 length is 15 residues. Details on this clone: Its target is unknown.

This TCR came from an adult in good health. The J gene is TRBJ2-7, the V gene TRBV27, with D possibly being TRBD1 (5 bases). The material sequenced was peripheral blood, taken on day 0 of AZD1222 vaccination. CDR3 region: CASSYQGRTSYEQYF. CDR3 sequence (DNA): TGTGCCAGCAGTTATCAGGGTAGAACATCCTACGAGCAGTACTTC.